This T cell receptor (beta chain) is drawn from a study of OX40 agonist ivuxolimab in advanced cancers. Study details: An agonistic human IgG2 monoclonal antibody against OX40 (CD134) was given. Prior anti-PD-1, anti-PD-L1 or anti-CTLA-4 therapy did not bar entry, and roughly 40% had some.

Per germline, CDR1 MGHRA and CDR2 YSYEKL. This CDR3 has 15 residues. V lost 0 bases, J lost 4 bases, and 5 bases stayed unmatched. Libraries were prepared by immunoSEQ multiplex PCR; TCRdb keeps only in-frame clonotypes and omits some of them. The data hold 65,000 to 90,000 clones, with 92% observed a single time. The sample holds one count of this clone. This clonotype was sampled from an adult with an advanced solid tumor such as melanoma, head and neck, liver or kidney cancer. The input for sequencing was CD4+ or CD8+ T cells sorted from blood, taken in a trial of the OX40 agonist ivuxolimab. The chain combines TRBV4-1 with TRBJ2-7; TRBD1 matches at 8 bases. The CDR3 nucleotides read TGCGCCAGCAGCCAAGATCGGGGACAGGTGTACGAGCAGTACTTC. It codes for CASSQDRGQVYEQYF.